This passage covers 20 T cell receptor beta chains from one sample sequenced in a study of T cells in Graves' hyperthyroidism and ophthalmopathy. There were TCR beta CDR3 regions amplified from RNA transcripts. Using the HTBI primer set, a first-round RT-PCR was run on the TCR CDR3. One entry per CDR3 protein results from TCRdb running MiXCR on the multiplex PCR reads. The sample has roughly 170,000 distinct CDR3 sequences; about a sixth are singletons. The source material was blood. These receptors came from a woman between 50 and 59 years old with Graves' hyperthyroidism.

In this sample, this clonotype turned up many times. This sequence joins TRBV6-1 and TRBJ2-7; D uncertain. This CDR3 is built from 13 residues. Trimming took off 6 bases at V and 2 bases at J, with 11 bases between the two ends. Per the germline V gene, CDR1 is MNHNS and CDR2 is SASEGT. CDR3 DNA sequence: TGTGCCAGCAGATTACCACAGACCTACGAGCAGTACTTC. Residues: CASRLPQTYEQYF.

This clonotype was found many times. The chain couples TRBV7-9 to TRBJ1-3; D may be TRBD1 (6 bases). Trimming removed 2 bases at V and 2 bases at J, with 13 bases between. From germline, CDR1 is SEHNR and CDR2 FQNEAQ (reference sequence). This CDR3 region has 16 residues. The CDR3 is CASSLHLGAAGNTIYF. Written as DNA, the CDR3 is TGTGCCAGCAGCTTACATCTGGGGGCGGCTGGAAACACCATATATTTT.

On this clonotype: Being one base from a much bigger clone, this may be a read error. The chain combines TRBV12-3 or TRBV12-4 with TRBJ1-6, with TRBD1 as a possible D gene (6 bases). The CDR3 length is 15 residues. V shed 5 bases and J shed 5 bases, with 13 bases lying between them. The CDR3 protein is CASSPTGSNNSPLHF. As DNA, the CDR3 is TGTGCCAGCAGTCCGACAGGTAGCAATAATTCACCCCTCCACTTT.

This clonotype was detected ten times or more. This chain links TRBV29-1 with TRBJ2-5; D unclear. Between the trimmed V and J ends, which lost 7 bases and 9 bases, there was a span of 18 bases. Germline CDR1 reads SQVTM; CDR2 reads ANQGSEA. This CDR3 contains 12 residues. CDR3 DNA sequence: TGCAGCGCCGCATGGCCAACCCAAGCCCAGTACTTC. Protein: CSAAWPTQAQYF.

This clonotype was recorded many times. The chain uses TRBV6-1 and TRBJ1-1, with D possibly TRBD1 on 6 matching bases. This CDR3 spans 13 amino acids. The V and J ends lost 5 bases and 5 bases respectively, with 12 bases between them. Germline V lookup: CDR1 MNHNS, CDR2 SASEGT. The CDR3 DNA reads TGTGCCAGCAGTTACTTAGGGGGGACTGAAGCTTTCTTT. This encodes CASSYLGGTEAFF.

This clonotype showed up many times. The chain employs TRBV6-1 and TRBJ1-2; the D is unclear. The CDR3 spans 12 residues. Trimming removed 6 bases from V and 8 bases from J, with 13 bases in between. Per the germline V gene, CDR1 is MNHNS and CDR2 is SASEGT. The CDR3 sequence is CASSRTLGGYTF. The CDR3 DNA reads as TGTGCCAGCAGCCGAACGCTCGGAGGCTACACCTTC.

This clonotype was counted at least ten times. This sequence joins TRBV25-1 and TRBJ1-2, with TRBD1 matching over 7 bases. This CDR3 region has 11 residues. The V gene end was trimmed by 10 bases and the J gene end by 8 bases; junction bases not matched to a gene: 7. Germline V gene lookup returns CDR1 MGHDK and CDR2 SYGVNS. The DNA of the CDR3 is TGTGCCACCCAAGGGGGCCAAGGCTACACCTTC. Encoded protein: CATQGGQGYTF.

This clonotype was observed at least ten times. The gene calls are TRBV29-1 and TRBJ1-4; 7 bases agree with TRBD1. Germline trimming cut 6 bases from V and 1 base from J; bases unmatched to any gene: 5. Germline loops: CDR1 SQVTM, CDR2 ANQGSEA. The CDR3 loop spans 14 amino acids. CDR3 region: CSVGYRGTNEKLFF. The DNA of the CDR3 is TGCAGCGTCGGTTACAGGGGAACTAATGAAAAACTGTTTTTT.

This clonotype occurred many times. The V and J genes are TRBV15 and TRBJ2-5; D might be TRBD1 (6 bases). The germline CDR1 and CDR2 sequences are LNHNV and YYDKDF (reference sequence). This CDR3 is 14 amino acids long. The germline V and J ends were trimmed by 3 bases and 5 bases, with 13 bases remaining between them. CDR3 coding DNA: TGTGCCACCAGCAGCAGGGGAAGGGGTGAGACCCAGTACTTC. Its translation is CATSSRGRGETQYF.

In this sample, this clonotype turned up many times. V gene TRBV5-1 combines with J gene TRBJ1-2, with 7 bases lining up with TRBD1. V lost 0 bases to trimming and J lost 4 bases; unmatched junction nucleotides: 6. The germline gives CDR1 SGHRS, CDR2 YFSETQ. The CDR3 consists of 15 residues. The CDR3 here is CASSLEGAALYGYTF. CDR3 nucleotides: TGCGCCAGCAGCTTGGAGGGGGCAGCCCTCTATGGCTACACCTTC.

The V and J genes are TRBV18 and TRBJ1-2; no reliable D call. Germline CDR1 and CDR2: KGHSH and LQKENI. The CDR3 contains 17 residues. The V end lost 2 bases, the J end lost 5 bases, and 21 bases lay between the germline ends. CDR3 residues: CASSPVPPRRRTYGYTF. The CDR3 DNA is TGTGCCAGCTCACCAGTTCCTCCAAGACGGAGGACGTATGGCTACACCTTC.

As concerns this clonotype: An end of the junction differs from the germline gene, which may be a read error. This rearrangement joins TRBV18 to TRBJ1-2; 12 bases map to TRBD1. Germline CDR1 and CDR2: KGHSH and LQKENI. The CDR3 is 14 residues long. The DNA of the CDR3 is TGTGCCGGCTCATCGGGACAGGGGGCCTCTGGCTACACCTTC. It specifies CAGSSGQGASGYTF. Together with reference TRBV18 and TRBJ1-2, the CDR3 gives the full variable domain: NAGVMQNPRHLVRRRGQEARLRCSPMKGHSHVYWYRQLPEEGLKFMVYLQKENIIDESGMPKERFSAEFPKEGPSILRIQQVVRGDSAAYFCAGSSGQGASGYTFGSGTRLTVV.

CDR3 nucleotides: TGTGCCAGTGCACAGGGCGGAAGCTCCTACGAGCAGTACTTC. Its translation is CASAQGGSSYEQYF. The genes are TRBV19 and TRBJ2-7; D is possibly TRBD1 (6 bases). The CDR3 is 14 amino acids. The ends were cut back, 8 bases at V and 0 bases at J, with 14 bases in the middle. The germline V gene has CDR1 LNHDA and CDR2 SQIVND (reference sequence). Filled out from reference TRBV19 and TRBJ2-7, the complete variable domain reads DGGITQSPKYLFRKEGQNVTLSCEQNLNHDAMYWYRQDPGQGLRLIYYSQIVNDFQKGDIAEGYSVSREKKESFPLTVTSAQKNPTAFYLCASAQGGSSYEQYFGPGTRLTVT.

This clonotype was counted only a few times. Here the CDR3 DNA reads TGTGCCAGCAGCCTTGACACGGGGGCCGCCGAAACAGATACGCAGTATTTT. It specifies CASSLDTGAAETDTQYF. The chain couples TRBV11-2 to TRBJ2-3; D may correspond to TRBD1 or TRBD2 (6 bases each). Germline lookup yields CDR1 SGHAT and CDR2 FQNNGV. The CDR3 is 17 amino acids. Trimming took off 5 bases at V and 3 bases at J, with 21 bases between the two ends.

In its sample, this clonotype was seen many times. The chain uses TRBV7-6 and TRBJ1-1, with D maybe TRBD1 (5 bases). CDR3 length: 11 residues. Germline V CDR1 and CDR2: SGHVS, FNYEAQ. With 8 bases removed from V and 6 bases from J, the gap between germline ends came to 10 bases. CDR3 loop: CASGDSAEAFF. CDR3 DNA: TGTGCCAGCGGTGACAGTGCTGAAGCTTTCTTT.

This clonotype appeared a few times. This chain links TRBV18 with TRBJ1-2; 7 bases line up with TRBD1. The CDR3 runs 13 residues. Per germline, CDR1 KGHSH and CDR2 LQKENI. J lost 8 bases, V lost 3 bases, and 6 bases had no gene match. In DNA form, the CDR3 reads TGTGCCAGCTCACCGGACAGGACGGCGGGCTACACCTTC. This codes for CASSPDRTAGYTF.

This clonotype was counted many times. CDR3 sequence: CATSTGRNPEYGYTF. DNA for the CDR3: TGTGCCACCAGCACCGGCAGGAACCCTGAGTATGGCTACACCTTC. V gene TRBV15 combines with J gene TRBJ1-2, with D uncertain. V shed 4 bases and J shed 5 bases, with 17 bases lying between them. CDR1 is LNHNV and CDR2 is YYDKDF in the germline V gene (reference sequence). The CDR3 extends over 15 amino acids.

This clonotype has ten or more counts. This chain uses TRBV29-1 with TRBJ2-7; a weak D match, TRBD1 (6 bases). CDR1 and CDR2 (germline): SQVTM, ANQGSEA. The V and J ends lost 5 bases and 2 bases respectively, with 16 bases between them. The CDR3 has 14 residues. Here the CDR3 reads CSVQPVTGPYEQYF. The CDR3 DNA is TGCAGCGTTCAACCCGTCACAGGGCCCTACGAGCAGTACTTC.

With regard to this clonotype: This may be a read error, as it is one base from a much larger clone. The chain combines TRBV7-2 with TRBJ1-4; D is uncertain. Germline CDR1 SGHTA, CDR2 FQGNSA. CDR3 length: 17 amino acids. CDR3 sequence reads: CASSLGLGGRNNGKLFF. The CDR3 region has the DNA TGTGCCAGCAGCTTGGGTCTGGGAGGGCGTAATAATGGAAAACTGTTTTTT.

V usage is TRBV3-1 and J usage is TRBJ1-2, with TRBD1 as a possible D gene (6 bases). The CDR3 has 13 amino acids. Germline CDR1 reads LGHDT; CDR2 reads YNNKEL (reference sequence). Trimming shortened V by 4 bases and J by 7 bases, and 13 bases separated the two germline ends. The CDR3 DNA reads as TGTGCCAGCAGCCTTCTTGGACAGTTTGGCTACACCTTC. It yields the protein CASSLLGQFGYTF.